The T cell receptor beta chain under discussion was sequenced for a study of cytomegalovirus exposure and HLA in healthy donors. The CDR3 sequence is 18 residues long. J lost 3 bases, V lost 1 base, and 12 bases had no gene match. Study-level points and caveats: Some V segments (TRBV6-2 and TRBV6-3 among them) were excluded as indistinguishable. The authors listed 150 to 200 TCR beta chains as cytomegalovirus-associated.

These donors counted as nominally healthy when sampled, but unrecorded immune exposures were likely. The primer mix had 60 Vbeta and 13 Jbeta primers. The repertoire was sequenced with immunoSEQ multiplex PCR; TCRdb's copy has only in-frame clones and lacks some. Of about 190,000 clones detected, 84% appear once; the ten largest clones hold about 0.25%. Worth noting for this clone: The antigen remains undetermined.

The specimen was PBMCs. V gene TRBV6-7 combines with J gene TRBJ2-7, with 10 bases identical to TRBD1. TRBV6-7 carries the ORF label, with uncertain function. This TCR was sampled from a boy between 5 and 17 years old in good health and CMV-seronegative. CDR3 in DNA: TGTGCCAGCAGTTACTTCAATCTCCGGGACAGGGGCAACTACGAGCAGTACTTC. Amino acids: CASSYFNLRDRGNYEQYF.